This T cell receptor (beta chain) originates from a study of cytomegalovirus exposure and HLA in healthy donors (dated by TCRdb to 2016 to 2017). Regarding the study in general: An earlier analysis of about 530 of the donors reported approximately 280 Gb of sequence data and around 100 million unique TCR beta sequences obtained from approximately 180 million T cells. Approximately 300 gigabases of sequencing data and approximately 80 million unique TCR sequences were included in an early release covering roughly 600 HLA-typed donors. Of the approximately 400 genotyped donors, over 70% fell in the genetic ancestry cluster associated with self-reported Caucasian donors. The study was designed to test whether signatures of past pathogen exposure could be identified by cataloging public T cell receptors. Using immunosequencing, the study profiled T cell repertoires from 640 or so subjects and related those repertoires to cytomegalovirus serostatus. Along with the roughly 610-subject first cohort, a separate validation cohort of more than 90 different subjects was used. The study combined high-throughput TCR immunosequencing, statistical association of individual TCRs with disease status, and machine learning to predict cytomegalovirus infection status. A later analysis re-examined previously published TCR beta repertoires from roughly 650 donors and added high-resolution HLA genotyping to investigate patterns of TCR occurrence. In the later analysis, no new phenotypic data were used to find candidate immune exposures; instead, reliance was placed on TCR beta sequences and their occurrence across donors. To decide whether each TCR beta V gene segment behaved as functional or pseudogenic, an earlier analysis of 587 of the donors relied on high-throughput TCR beta sequencing. Donor age, sex, ethnicity and CMV serostatus were collected together with the repertoire data. Genome-wide SNP genotypes for about 65% of the 666 donors were used in a later genetic analysis, which treated that subset as a discovery cohort. All discovery cohort repertoires had been generated using a single sequencing platform. Both class I and class II loci were covered by HLA typing, at four-digit resolution. The number of typed donors differed by locus: about 629-630 for A, B, C, DRB1 and DQB1; approximately 540 for DQA1; over 600 for DPA1; and around 450 for DPB1. About 5 DR-DQ haplotypes were handled as single units for association and clustering, since linkage in the cohort was strong. Across approximately 400 genotyped donors of the cohort, an average of 235,054 unique TCR beta nucleotide sequences per donor were sequenced, and roughly 20% of those sequences were non-productive.

The library was made by the immunoSEQ multiplex PCR assay. For the multiplex PCR, a mixture combining 60 forward primers for TCR Vbeta segments and 13 reverse primers for TCR Jbeta segments was used. The CDR3 region of rearranged TCR beta genes was amplified from genomic DNA with a multiplex PCR assay. The Illumina HiSeq System was used to sequence the amplified TCR beta libraries as 87-base-pair reads. In the paper's pipeline: In a later analysis, some 80 million unique TCR beta chains were counted across the roughly 610 repertoires, and roughly 9.9 million of these chains were shared by at least two donors. Raw reads were error-corrected and collapsed into unique sequences with a nearest-neighbor algorithm that merged closely related sequences to remove PCR and sequencing errors. V, D and J gene segments were assigned by aligning CDR3 sequences to IMGT reference sequences. For a sequence to be retained, a match of at least six nucleotides was required to both a V gene segment and a J gene segment. A rearrangement was called productive if the CDR3 had no stop codons and remained in frame with V and J, and every other rearrangement was called non-productive. Following IMGT convention, CDR3 was defined as the stretch from the second conserved V-encoded cysteine to the conserved J-encoded phenylalanine. The earlier analysis of 500 to 750 of the donors excluded any sequence lacking an unambiguous match to a single V gene segment. In an earlier analysis of a few hundred of the donors, V segments were called functional above 56.7% productive rearrangements and were called segregating when the between-donor standard deviation exceeded 5%. To diagnose cytomegalovirus status from the catalog of TCR beta chain sequences, a statistical classification framework was built. In a later analysis, V and J genes were assigned by comparing TCR nucleotide sequences against IMGT/GENE-DB human TR gene sequences. A later analysis assigned CDR3 sequences and most-parsimonious VDJ recombination scenarios with the TCRdist pipeline. In a later analysis, each TCR beta chain was defined by its CDR3 amino acid sequence together with its V-gene family, and reads without a unique V-gene family were excluded. In a later analysis, 550 to 650 highly shared, low-generation-probability nucleotide sequences were removed to address suspected cross-contamination and a sequencing artifact. A later analysis calculated a clonal expansion index for each public chain from normalized within-repertoire ranks of inferred template counts. In a later analysis, generation probabilities were computed with a VDJ recombination model fitted to out-of-frame rearrangements, and the resulting probabilities were checked against IGoR. In a later analysis, hypergeometric tests were used to score TCR-TCR, TCR-HLA and TCR-CMV co-occurrence, with a repertoire-size bias correction applied to TCR pairs. A later analysis estimated false discovery rates by permuting HLA or CMV assignments 20 times. In a later analysis, co-occurring TCRs were grouped using DBSCAN, and TCRdist sequence similarity was added for clustering within HLA-allele-positive subsets. Repertoires with fewer than 30,000 or more than 120,000 public chains, plus five repertoires with anomalous nucleotide sharing, were excluded from co-occurrence clustering. The table comes from immuneACCESS by way of TCRdb, which keeps in-frame sequences with V and J called. Part of the clones is missing from these tables; in studies checked, under half for an unresolved V gene and the rest for unknown reasons. D and trimming were read from the DNA, whereas the V and J calls and clone size are those reported in that table. This sample is represented by approximately 85,000 clones; around 70% of them were singletons. The ten biggest clones cover 11% of the sample.

This clone was counted only a few times. The specificity of this receptor is unknown. Base qualities are missing; no much larger clone stands one base away. Overall study outcomes, separate from this receptor: In an earlier analysis of about 540 of the donors, most TCR beta V segments were observed in productive rearrangements about 87% or about 30% of the time, broadly matching IMGT annotations. Correlated functional status among segregating V segments might reflect linkage disequilibrium, but an unknown experimental factor could not be ruled out. In vitro tests confirmed that three of the cytomegalovirus-associated TCR beta chains recognize cytomegalovirus antigens. Compared with equally common non-associated chains, HLA-associated TCR beta chains in a later analysis were more clonally expanded and had lower generation probabilities. A later analysis associated about 18,000 TCR beta sequences with specific HLA alleles at a false discovery rate of 0.05. This cohort had only TCR beta chains sequenced, and the lack of alpha or paired-chain data limited which features could be detected. The study gave a list of 150 to 200 TCR beta chains associated with cytomegalovirus. A cluster of highly shared sequence variants was judged likely to represent a technical artifact of the sequencing pipeline. A later analysis found that most CMV-associated TCR beta chains appeared HLA-restricted, with HLA associations seemingly driven largely by CMV exposure. The classifier was reported to diagnose cytomegalovirus status with high specificity and sensitivity in both the original and validation cohorts. The earlier analysis of nearly 600 of the donors excluded approximately 15 rarely observed V segments, including chromosome 9 orphons, because counts were too low. A further reported finding was that TCR beta sequences accurately predicted the HLA-A and HLA-B alleles for most subjects in the first cohort. HLA typing was unavailable for some donors at each locus, so association tests used only the typed subset. Roughly uniform sequencing depth across donors was assumed in presence/absence analyses, although this assumption may not hold. For the cohort, immune exposure information was limited to CMV serostatus. An association between a missense DCLRE1C variant and V-gene and J-gene trimming of TCR beta chains was found in a later genetic analysis and replicated in an independent cohort. In a later analysis, TCR association rates were found to vary across HLA loci, with the most associated TCRs seen for DRB1 alleles and the fewest for HLA-C alleles. Some IMGT-functional V segments, including TRBV6-2 and TRBV6-3, could not be distinguished by the 87-base-pair reads and were therefore excluded. A later genetic analysis reported fewer N-insertions in productive TCRs among donors in an Asian-associated ancestry cluster than the roughly 700-donor mean. Assigning TCR associations to individual alleles was difficult when HLA alleles, especially DR and DQ, strongly co-occurred. It was suggested by the authors that the approach could potentially be generalized to other disease states and immunological phenotypes. According to a later analysis, parvovirus B19, influenza, CMV and Epstein-Barr virus appeared linked to several top co-occurrence clusters. Most TCR sequences were seen in very few donors, while some public TCRs were found in many individuals.

Its CDR3 holds 16 amino acids, cysteine through phenylalanine. The DNA shown is the 48-base CDR3, in frame from base 1. Trimming accounts for 5 bases at V and 7 bases at J, while the number of junction bases matched to no gene is 10. Per the germline V gene (reference sequence), MNHNY is the CDR1 and SVGAGI is the CDR2. The cohort comprised around 700 healthy bone marrow donors. Cohort members were all nominally healthy when sampled, although unrecorded immune exposures were likely present. The donor was CMV seropositive and belonged to the group of a few hundred seropositive cohort members. A peripheral blood sample was provided by each donor, and peripheral blood mononuclear cells were used for TCR beta sequencing. Genomic DNA extraction from the blood cell samples was performed with the Qiagen DNeasy Blood Extraction Kit.

This TCR was recovered from a woman between 35 and 50 years old in good health and CMV-seropositive. Input material: PBMCs. The chain is assembled from TRBV6-6 and TRBJ1-4, with TRBD1 matching 10 junction bases. The CDR3 amino acid sequence is: CASSPNWGQGSEKLFF. At the DNA level, the sequence is TGTGCCAGCAGTCCAAACTGGGGACAGGGGAGTGAAAAACTGTTTTTT.